This T cell receptor beta chain was found in a study of blood T cell repertoires in COVID-19. Produced via immunoSEQ multiplex PCR; TCRdb's table is partial and in-frame only. The data show tens of thousands of clones, nearly 90% seen once. Germline CDR1 and CDR2: SGDLS and YYNGEE. Losses at the gene ends were 4 bases for V and 1 base for J; bases not matched to a gene: 15. CDR3 length: 18 amino acids. The receptor was isolated from a woman between 50 and 59 years old with active COVID-19. The J gene is TRBJ2-3, the V gene TRBV9; the match to TRBD2 covers 7 bases. Material for sequencing was peripheral blood. The CDR3 region is CASSPLRGAGVGTDTQYF. The CDR3 bases are TGTGCCAGCAGCCCCCTCCGAGGGGCGGGAGTAGGCACAGATACGCAGTATTTT.